The 16 T cell receptor delta chains reported below all come from one sample, sequenced in a study of γδ T cells in repeated Plasmodium falciparum infection. Bulk repertoires came from Vgamma9/Vdelta2+ or Vdelta2-negative gammadelta T cells flow-sorted from PBMC. TCRdb fed the multiplex PCR reads to CATT. The data hold 75,000 to 95,000 delta-chain clones, with over 0.75% observed a single time. Sequenced: gamma-delta T cells from blood. These receptors were collected from a pool of human donors (malaria-infected and uninfected, not separated).

This clone was observed a few times. TCRdb's listed protein matches a much larger clone and diverges from this DNA's translation at residue 11, likely through a read error; the protein shown comes from the DNA. The chain recombines TRDV2 with TRDJ1; TRDD3 aligns across 7 bases. The J gene is not listed in TCRdb, so it was assigned here from a DNA match to germline. Trimming cost V 0 bases and J 8 bases; bases outside gene matches: 11. The length of the CDR3 is 15 residues. CDR1 is GEAIGNYY and CDR2 is EKD in the germline V gene. CDR3 DNA: TGTGCCTGTGACACCGTGGGGGGATCTAAAGAGAAACTCATCTTT. It yields the protein CACDTVGGSKEKLIF.

This clone was seen at least ten times. Other DNA sequences in the same sample also yield this CDR3. The CDR3 loop is CALGELTGGHTDKLIF. The CDR3 bases are TGTGCTCTTGGGGAACTGACTGGGGGGCACACCGATAAACTCATCTTT. The chain joins TRDV1 to TRDJ1; 8 positions match TRDD3. The CDR3 runs 16 residues. The V and J ends lost 0 bases and 0 bases, in that order; junction bases with no gene match: 3. Germline CDR1 reads TSWWSYY; CDR2 reads QGS.

This clone appeared a few times. Since a far larger clone is one base different, this is likely a read error. Other nucleotide sequences in the sample specify the same CDR3. The chain couples TRDV1 to TRDJ1, with 11 bases aligning to TRDD3. This CDR3 contains 18 residues. Germline values: CDR1 TSWWSYY, CDR2 QGS. CDR3 region: CALGPGGYLVEYTDKLIF. The CDR3 DNA reads TGTGCTCTTGGGCCTGGGGGATACCTCGTTGAGTACACCGACAAACTCATCTTT.

As to this clone: TCRdb's protein for this DNA is that of a much larger clone and differs from the translation at residue 10, likely a read error; the protein shown is the DNA translation. CDR3 loop: CALGELPGRCTDKLIF. The DNA of the CDR3 is TGTGCTCTTGGGGAACTACCGGGACGATGCACCGATAAACTCATCTTT. V and J are TRDV1 and TRDJ1; D uncertain. Germline values: CDR1 TSWWSYY, CDR2 QGS. Deletions cut 0 bases from V and 1 base from J, with 12 bases between. This CDR3 has 16 residues.

This clone was seen repeatedly, ten times or more. The TCRdb protein comes from a much larger clone and disagrees with this DNA's translation at residue 16, likely due to a read error; the protein given here is derived from the DNA. TRDV2 is the V gene, and the J gene was not called; TRDD3 was called by the table and not checked on the DNA. The CDR3 is 18 amino acids. In germline, CDR1 is GEAIGNYY, CDR2 EKD. The CDR3: CACDPVLGDPGRTDKPIF. As DNA, the CDR3 is TGTGCCTGTGACCCCGTACTGGGGGATCCGGGGAGAACCGATAAACCCATCTTT.

This clone was recorded a few times. A much more abundant neighbour one base away suggests this may be a read error. The V call is TRDV1, the J call TRDJ1, with D perhaps TRDD2 (5 bases). The J gene was missing in TCRdb and was found by matching the end of the DNA to germline. V was cut by 3 bases and J by 0 bases, with 35 bases left in between. The germline V gene encodes CDR1 TSWWSYY and CDR2 QGS. CDR3 length: 23 amino acids. CDR3 bases: TGTGCTCTTGGGGACCGGCCCTCCTTCTACGTACTAGTTTCCTTACTGTACACCGATAAACTCATCTTT. This gives the protein CALGDRPSFYVLVSLLYTDKLIF.

This clone was observed a few times. This likely came from a read error, as a far larger clone is one base away. The sample carries other DNA sequences with the same CDR3. The V gene is TRDV2, but the J gene lacks a call; TRDD3 is the table's D call and was not checked against the DNA. Germline V gene lookup returns CDR1 GEAIGNYY and CDR2 EKD. This CDR3 has 15 residues. DNA of the CDR3: TGTGCCTGTGACACCCCCCGGGGTTACACCGATAAGCTCATCTTT. Its protein is CACDTPRGYTDKLIF.

In its sample, this clone was seen many times. Given a far larger clone just one base away, this is likely a sequencing read error. Distinct nucleotide sequences in the sample also encode this CDR3. For the V gene the call is TRDV2; the J gene has no call; TRDD3 reflects the table's D call only, with no check against the DNA. This CDR3 region has 17 residues. Germline CDR1 reads GEAIGNYY; CDR2 reads EKD. CDR3 nucleotide sequence: TGTGCCTGTGACGAAGAACTGGGGAAGAAAGACACCCGACAGATGTTTTTT. This sequence encodes CACDEELGKKDTRQMFF.

This clone was detected a few times. TCRdb pairs this DNA with a much larger clone's protein that differs at residue 12, likely a read error; the protein shown was translated from the DNA. The J gene is TRDJ1, the V gene TRDV2; 9 nucleotides agree with TRDD3. No J gene was available from TCRdb, and it was assigned here by a germline match of the DNA. The CDR3 contains 15 residues. Germline V CDR1 and CDR2: GEAIGNYY, EKD. This CDR3 reads CACDAGDTSTDRLIF. The CDR3 coding sequence is TGTGCCTGTGACGCGGGGGATACTTCCACCGATAGACTCATCTTT.

Many counts were recorded for this clone. A far bigger clonotype differs at one base, so this is likely a read error. Additional DNA sequences in this sample encode the identical CDR3. This sequence joins TRDV2 and TRDJ1; D perhaps matches TRDD3 (5 bases). The J gene, absent from TCRdb, was called here by matching the DNA to germline. Deletions cut 0 bases from V and 3 bases from J, with 10 bases between. CDR1 is GEAIGNYY, CDR2 EKD, per germline. The CDR3 spans 14 residues. CDR3 loop: CACDTVWESDKLIF. The CDR3 nucleotides read TGTGCCTGTGACACCGTCTGGGAGTCCGATAAACTCATCTTT.

This clone occurred a few times. The TCRdb protein, from a much larger clone, departs from this DNA's translation at residue 12, likely by read error; the protein shown derives from the DNA. V gene TRDV2 combines with J gene TRDJ1; 9 nucleotides line up with TRDD3. As TCRdb names no J gene, one was assigned here on the basis of a DNA match to germline. J gave up 1 base and V 3 bases, and 14 bases lay outside the gene matches. Germline loops: CDR1 GEAIGNYY, CDR2 EKD. The CDR3 sequence is 18 residues long. The CDR3: CACDPLGDMAQGTDKLIF. The CDR3 DNA sequence: TGTGCCTGTGACCCCTTGGGGGATATGGCTCAGGGCACCGATAAACTCATCTTT.

This clone has at least ten counts. The TCRdb protein comes from a much larger clone and disagrees with this DNA's translation at residue 3, likely due to a read error; the protein given here is derived from the DNA. This chain links TRDV1 with TRDJ1, with 11 bases matching TRDD3. No J gene was available from TCRdb, and it was assigned here by a germline match of the DNA. The CDR3 length is 21 residues. Germline CDR1 is TSWWSYY and CDR2 is QGS. The CDR3 reads CAFGELHPTPDGGYDPDKLIF. In DNA form, the CDR3 reads TGTGCTTTTGGGGAACTTCACCCTACCCCAGATGGGGGATACGACCCCGATAAACTCATCTTT.

Note on this clone: The protein given by TCRdb reflects a much larger clone and differs at residue 14 from this DNA's translation, likely from a read error; the protein shown is the DNA's translation. In nucleotides, the CDR3 is TGTGCTCTTGGGGAAGGGGCTAAAACCCGTACTGGGGGAGACGACAAACTCATCTTT. Its protein is CALGEGAKTRTGGDDKLIF. J is TRDJ1 and V is TRDV1; 9 bases agree with TRDD3. TCRdb gives no J gene; it was assigned here by matching the DNA to germline. V trimming: 2 bases; J trimming: 8 bases; junction bases outside the gene matches: 21. Germline-derived CDR1 and CDR2 are TSWWSYY and QGS. CDR3 length equals 19 residues.

This clone was seen repeatedly, ten times or more. TCRdb pairs this DNA with a much larger clone's protein that differs at residue 11, likely a read error; the protein shown was translated from the DNA. The gene calls are TRDV1 and TRDJ1; the D gene is possibly TRDD3 (7 bases). Looked up from germline, CDR1 is TSWWSYY and CDR2 is QGS. The CDR3 extends over 20 amino acids. V lost 5 bases to trimming and J lost 5 bases, with 33 bases between them. CDR3 residues: CALGISFFLGGTVGLDKLIF. Here the CDR3 DNA reads TGTGCTCTTGGGATATCCTTCTTCCTGGGGGGTACGGTGGGGCTTGATAAACTCATCTTT.

In its sample, this clone was seen many times. TCRdb's protein, taken from a much larger clone, differs from this DNA's translation at residue 8, likely owing to a read error; the protein displayed comes from the DNA. V gene TRDV2 combines with J gene TRDJ1, with 9 bases matching TRDD3. As TCRdb names no J gene, one was assigned here on the basis of a DNA match to germline. After removal of 1 base from V and 0 bases from J, the junction contained 17 bases not matched to a gene. The CDR3 covers 20 residues. Germline loops: CDR1 GEAIGNYY, CDR2 EKD. The CDR3 region has the DNA TGTGCCTGTGACACTGATCAAAGCTGGGGGATCGAAGGGTACACCGATAAACTCATCTTT. This codes for CACDTDQSWGIEGYTDKLIF.

With respect to this clone: The likely explanation is a read error, given a far larger clone one base away. Additional DNA sequences in this sample encode the identical CDR3. The rearrangement joins TRDV2 to TRDJ3, with TRDD3 matching over 9 bases. TCRdb supplies no J gene; here it was assigned by aligning the nucleotide sequence to germline. The CDR3 is 22 residues long. CDR1 GEAIGNYY and CDR2 EKD come from the germline V gene. J was trimmed by 0 bases and V by 0 bases; bases with no gene match: 14. CDR3 loop: CACDTVIARGYESSWDTRQMFF. The CDR3 DNA sequence: TGTGCCTGTGACACCGTCATTGCAAGGGGATACGAGAGCTCCTGGGACACCCGACAGATGTTTTTC.